The 30 T cell receptor beta chains below come from one sample, sequenced in a study of blood T cell repertoires in COVID-19. Profiled with immunoSEQ multiplex PCR; TCRdb holds only in-frame clones, not every one. In the table there are about 160,000 clones, 80% to 90% of which are singletons. Input material: peripheral blood. The receptors derive from a man in his 70s with acute or convalescent COVID-19.

The chain uses TRBV27 and TRBJ2-7; D remains ambiguous. CDR1 is MNHEY, CDR2 SMNVEV, per germline (reference sequence). V dropped 5 bases and J dropped 2 bases, with 16 bases sitting between them. The CDR3 runs 15 residues. DNA for the CDR3: TGTGCCAGCAGTCCTTATCCAGGATTGACCTACGAGCAGTACTTC. Translated, it gives CASSPYPGLTYEQYF.

V and J are TRBV6-6 and TRBJ1-5; 8 bases fit TRBD1. Per germline, CDR1 MNHNY and CDR2 SVGAGI (reference sequence). This CDR3 contains 15 residues. J lost 2 bases, V lost 6 bases, and 6 bases had no gene match. CDR3 coding DNA: TGTGCCAGCAGCTCGCCGGGACAGGGCAATCAGCCCCAGCATTTT. This gives the protein CASSSPGQGNQPQHF.

This clone was picked up one time. The chain is built from TRBV5-1 and TRBJ1-2; 8 nucleotides agree with TRBD1. Trimming took 4 bases from V and 4 from J; bases not matched to a gene: 9. The CDR3 runs 15 residues. From germline, CDR1 is SGHRS and CDR2 YFSETQ. CDR3 protein: CASSVPGQEPYGYTF. The CDR3 region has the DNA TGCGCCAGCAGCGTACCGGGACAGGAGCCCTATGGCTACACCTTC.

This chain joins TRBV27 and TRBJ2-3; 7 bases align to TRBD2. From germline, CDR1 is MNHEY and CDR2 SMNVEV (reference sequence). The V segment lost 3 bases and the J segment 2 bases; nucleotides outside the gene matches: 2. The CDR3 spans 14 residues. The CDR3 protein is CASSFLADTDTQYF. The CDR3, as DNA: TGTGCCAGCAGTTTCCTAGCGGACACAGATACGCAGTATTTT.

This clone appeared once. The chain employs TRBV9 and TRBJ2-7, with a tentative D call TRBD1 (5 bases). This CDR3 spans 14 amino acids. V shed 0 bases and J shed 1 base, with 8 bases lying between them. The germline V gene encodes CDR1 SGDLS and CDR2 YYNGEE. CDR3 region: CASSVGGSSYEQYF. The CDR3 nucleotides are TGTGCCAGCAGCGTAGGGGGCAGTTCCTACGAGCAGTACTTC.

The DNA of the CDR3 is TGTGCCAGCAGCTTAGGAGGGAGTGCAGATACGCAGTATTTT. Translation gives CASSLGGSADTQYF. The chain combines TRBV7-3 with TRBJ2-3, with D tentatively TRBD2 (6 bases). The germline V and J ends were trimmed by 2 bases and 4 bases, with 10 bases remaining between them. The CDR3 runs 14 residues. Germline CDR1 and CDR2: SGHTA and FQGTGA.

The chain employs TRBV18 and TRBJ2-1, with TRBD2 matching over 9 bases. This CDR3 has 14 amino acids. The germline CDR1 and CDR2 sequences are KGHSH and LQKENI. V lost 7 bases and J lost 6; bases outside the gene matches: 7. The CDR3: CASCFSGSSNEQFF. DNA for the CDR3: TGTGCCAGCTGTTTTAGCGGGAGCTCCAATGAGCAGTTCTTC. Complete variable domain (other parts from reference TRBV18 and TRBJ2-1): NAGVMQNPRHLVRRRGQEARLRCSPMKGHSHVYWYRQLPEEGLKFMVYLQKENIIDESGMPKERFSAEFPKEGPSILRIQQVVRGDSAAYFCASCFSGSSNEQFFGPGTRLTVL.

The chain employs TRBV7-8 and TRBJ2-7, with 9 bases identical to TRBD1. The CDR3 covers 16 residues. Germline values: CDR1 SGHVS, CDR2 FQNEAQ. V lost 1 base and J lost 6; bases outside the gene matches: 10. The CDR3 DNA sequence: TGTGCCAGCAGCTTAGTTTCAGGGACAGGGAACGGCGAGCAGTACTTC. Residues: CASSLVSGTGNGEQYF.

Notes on this clone: Compared with germline, one end of the junction differs, possibly owing to a read error. V usage is TRBV7-7 and J usage is TRBJ2-1, with 9 bases matching TRBD1. Germline V gene data show CDR1 as SSHAT and CDR2 as FNYEAQ (reference sequence). The CDR3 runs 16 residues. CDR3 amino acids: CASSASQGAIYNEQFF. CDR3 sequence (DNA): TGTGCTAGCAGCGCCTCACAGGGGGCGATCTACAATGAGCAGTTCTTC.

V is TRBV5-1 and J is TRBJ2-7; D is possibly TRBD1 (6 bases). Germline V CDR1 and CDR2: SGHRS, YFSETQ. V shed 0 bases and J shed 5 bases, with 21 bases lying between them. This CDR3 region has 17 residues. The CDR3 spells CASSLDVTQGPMDEQYF. DNA of the CDR3: TGCGCCAGCAGCTTGGATGTGACTCAGGGGCCAATGGACGAGCAGTACTTC.

This chain links TRBV6-5 with TRBJ2-3, with a weak D call TRBD2 (5 bases). Germline V gene sequence: CDR1 MNHEY, CDR2 SVGAGI. CDR3 length: 14 amino acids. V was cut by 8 bases and J by 6 bases, with 18 bases left in between. The CDR3 region is CASGRGGSSDTQYF. CDR3 bases: TGTGCCAGCGGGCGAGGAGGCTCCAGTGATACGCAGTATTTT.

The V call is TRBV2, the J call TRBJ2-7; D unresolved. The germline V gene has CDR1 SNHLY and CDR2 FYNNEI. Trimming shortened V by 6 bases and J by 6 bases, and 12 bases separated the two germline ends. The CDR3 is 12 residues long. The CDR3: CASRYSTGEQYF. The CDR3 region has the DNA TGTGCCAGCAGATATTCTACCGGCGAGCAGTACTTC.

The chain has TRBV6-2 or TRBV6-3 and TRBJ1-2; 7 bases are a match to TRBD1. Germline V gene data show CDR1 as MNHEY and CDR2 as SVGEGT. V shed 0 bases, J shed 4 bases, and the junction held 5 bases outside the gene matches. The CDR3 runs 15 residues. This CDR3 is CASSYSLTGVYGYTF. The DNA for the CDR3 is TGTGCCAGCAGTTACTCGCTTACAGGGGTCTATGGCTACACCTTC.

The rearrangement uses TRBV27 and TRBJ1-6; no firm D call. This CDR3 has 15 amino acids. Germline CDR1 reads MNHEY; CDR2 reads SMNVEV (reference sequence). Trimming left V 0 bases short and J 2 bases short, with 5 bases between. Here the CDR3 reads CASSLSSAYNSPLHF. The CDR3 nucleotides read TGTGCCAGCAGTTTATCCAGTGCCTATAATTCACCCCTCCACTTT.

The chain is built from TRBV9 and TRBJ2-7, with TRBD2 matching over 12 bases. Per the germline V gene, CDR1 is SGDLS and CDR2 is YYNGEE. The CDR3 consists of 15 residues. The V gene end was trimmed by 3 bases and the J gene end by 4 bases; junction bases not matched to a gene: 5. This CDR3 reads CASSGGLAGQYEQYF. The CDR3 bases are TGTGCCAGCAGCGGGGGACTAGCGGGTCAATACGAGCAGTACTTC.

V and J are TRBV7-2 and TRBJ1-5; the D is unclear. The V end lost 1 base, the J end lost 5 bases, and 6 bases lay between the germline ends. The CDR3 consists of 13 residues. The V gene's germline CDR1 is SGHTA and CDR2 FQGNSA. For the CDR3, the DNA is TGTGCCAGCAGCTTAGTCAGGCATCAGCCCCAGCATTTT. It yields the protein CASSLVRHQPQHF.

The rearrangement uses TRBV19 and TRBJ2-5, with 12 bases matching TRBD2. After removal of 6 bases from V and 5 bases from J, the junction contained 13 bases not matched to a gene. This CDR3 spans 17 amino acids. CDR1 is LNHDA, CDR2 SQIVND, per germline (reference sequence). The CDR3 bases are TGTGCCAGTAGCCAGGGGGCTAGCGGGAGGGCCGGGGAGACCCAGTACTTC. Amino acid sequence: CASSQGASGRAGETQYF.

This clone was observed a few times. V is TRBV12-3 or TRBV12-4 and J is TRBJ2-3; D is ambiguous. V was shortened by 7 bases and J by 6 bases, with 11 bases between the two germline ends. The CDR3 covers 12 residues. This CDR3 reads CASNFGRDTQYF. CDR3 DNA sequence: TGTGCCAGCAATTTCGGTCGGGATACGCAGTATTTT.

The V and J genes are TRBV28 and TRBJ2-7, with TRBD1 identical over 8 bases. This CDR3 is built from 12 residues. The V segment lost 9 bases and the J segment 7 bases; nucleotides outside the gene matches: 8. Germline V gene lookup returns CDR1 MDHEN and CDR2 SYDVKM. The CDR3 nucleotides read TGTGCCAGTCAGACAGGGGTGAGGGAGCAGTACTTC. Its protein product is CASQTGVREQYF. Filled out from reference TRBV28 and TRBJ2-7, the complete variable domain reads DVKVTQSSRYLVKRTGEKVFLECVQDMDHENMFWYRQDPGLGLRLIYFSYDVKMKEKGDIPEGYSVSREKKERFSLILESASTNQTSMYLCASQTGVREQYFGPGTRLTVT.

V and J are TRBV10-3 and TRBJ2-7; 11 bases align to TRBD2. J lost 3 bases, V lost 7 bases, and 5 bases had no gene match. The germline V gene encodes CDR1 ENHRY and CDR2 SYGVKD. This CDR3 region has 14 residues. The CDR3 sequence is CAIKLAGENYEQYF. The DNA for the CDR3 is TGTGCCATCAAACTAGCGGGAGAGAACTACGAGCAGTACTTC.

The chain has TRBV2 and TRBJ2-6; D remains ambiguous. CDR1 and CDR2 (germline): SNHLY, FYNNEI. The CDR3 has 15 residues. The V end lost 7 bases, the J end lost 0 bases, and 10 bases lay between the germline ends. CDR3 in amino acids: CASKPSSSGANVLTF. CDR3 DNA sequence: TGTGCCAGCAAACCATCTAGCTCTGGGGCCAACGTCCTGACTTTC. Together with reference TRBV2 and TRBJ2-6, the CDR3 gives the full variable domain: EPEVTQTPSHQVTQMGQEVILRCVPISNHLYFYWYRQILGQKVEFLVSFYNNEISEKSEIFDDQFSVERPDGSNFTLKIRSTKLEDSAMYFCASKPSSSGANVLTFGAGSRLTVL.

The J gene is TRBJ2-3, the V gene TRBV4-3; possibly TRBD2 for D (6 bases). The CDR3 contains 14 residues. V was trimmed by 2 bases and J by 6 bases, leaving 12 bases between them. CDR1 is LGHNA and CDR2 is YSLEER in the germline V gene. The CDR3 spells CASSQRGTSDTQYF. For the CDR3, the DNA is TGCGCCAGCAGCCAACGGGGGACTTCCGATACGCAGTATTTT.

The chain's CDR3 is CASSPRDRDTGELFF. The CDR3, as DNA: TGTGCCAGTAGTCCCAGGGACAGGGACACCGGGGAGCTGTTTTTT. The chain has TRBV19 and TRBJ2-2; TRBD1 matches at 9 bases. Germline V gives CDR1 LNHDA, CDR2 SQIVND (reference sequence). The CDR3 is 15 residues long. Trimming at V came to 5 bases and at J to 3 bases, leaving 4 bases not matched to a gene.

The chain combines TRBV7-6 with TRBJ1-3; TRBD1 aligns across 8 bases. This CDR3 has 18 amino acids. CDR1 is SGHVS, CDR2 FNYEAQ, per germline. With 2 bases clipped from V and 0 bases from J, the junction kept 9 bases outside the gene matches. CDR3 in amino acids: CASSLIVTGGISGNTIYF. The CDR3 DNA follows: TGTGCCAGCAGCTTAATAGTAACAGGGGGTATCTCTGGAAACACCATATATTTT.

This clone was observed a handful of times. The same CDR3 arises from other DNA sequences in this sample as well. V is TRBV15 and J is TRBJ2-2; 8 bases fit TRBD2. CDR3 length equals 15 residues. The V gene's germline CDR1 is LNHNV and CDR2 YYDKDF (reference sequence). The V and J ends lost 4 bases and 0 bases, in that order; junction bases with no gene match: 1. The CDR3 is CATSTTSANTGELFF. CDR3 bases: TGTGCCACCAGCACGACTAGCGCGAACACCGGGGAGCTGTTTTTT.

Remarks on this clone: Its ends do not fully match the called genes, so a read error is possible. The gene calls are TRBV7-2 and TRBJ2-5, with TRBD2 matching 12 bases. The V gene's germline CDR1 is SGHTA and CDR2 FQGNSA. CDR3 size: 14 residues. CDR3 nucleotides: TGTGCCAGCAGCCTAGCGGGAGGGAAAGAGACCCAGTACTTC. It is translated as CASSLAGGKETQYF.

This chain joins TRBV9 and TRBJ2-7; D perhaps matches TRBD1 (6 bases). Trimming stripped 6 bases from V and 6 bases from J, with 19 bases between. This CDR3 spans 14 amino acids. Per the germline V gene, CDR1 is SGDLS and CDR2 is YYNGEE. CDR3 in amino acids: CASNRQAGELEQYF. CDR3 sequence (DNA): TGTGCCAGCAACCGACAGGCGGGTGAACTCGAGCAGTACTTC.

The chain recombines TRBV9 with TRBJ2-7; 9 nucleotides agree with TRBD2. Germline CDR1 and CDR2: SGDLS and YYNGEE. There are 15 residues in the CDR3. V lost 0 bases to trimming and J lost 2 bases; unmatched junction nucleotides: 3. The CDR3 region is CASSVDGGRAYEQYF. CDR3 bases: TGTGCCAGCAGCGTAGATGGCGGGAGGGCCTACGAGCAGTACTTC.

This clone has only a few counts. This chain links TRBV9 with TRBJ2-1; the match to TRBD2 covers 10 bases. The germline gives CDR1 SGDLS, CDR2 YYNGEE. This CDR3 contains 15 residues. The trim removed 1 base at V and 5 bases at J, leaving 3 bases unmatched. Here the CDR3 reads CASSVQLAGNNEQFF. CDR3 nucleotides: TGTGCCAGCAGCGTACAACTAGCGGGAAACAATGAGCAGTTCTTC. Using reference TRBV9 and TRBJ2-1 for the parts outside the CDR3, the full variable domain is DSGVTQTPKHLITATGQRVTLRCSPRSGDLSVYWYQQSLDQGLQFLIQYYNGEERAKGNILERFSAQQFPDLHSELNLSSLELGDSALYFCASSVQLAGNNEQFFGPGTRLTVL.

The J gene is TRBJ2-1, the V gene TRBV9; 8 nucleotides line up with TRBD1. Germline CDR1 SGDLS, CDR2 YYNGEE. Trimming took 0 bases from V and 3 from J; bases not matched to a gene: 5. CDR3 size: 16 residues. CDR3 sequence (DNA): TGTGCCAGCAGCGTAGCGGGGGACAGGTACTACAATGAGCAGTTCTTC. It encodes CASSVAGDRYYNEQFF.